These T cell receptor beta chains were read from a single sample in a study of T cells in Graves' hyperthyroidism and ophthalmopathy. MiXCR, applied by TCRdb to the multiplex PCR reads, yields one record per CDR3 protein. The sample lists about 350,000 distinct CDR3 sequences, approximately 14% occurring once. The sequencing input was blood. Every receptor here comes from a woman between 25 and 40 years old with Graves' hyperthyroidism. Each CDR3 is given with its conserved first and last residue. A D gene is named only where the DNA matches it firmly. Size tells how often a clone was seen (once, few, many) or the class of an expanded clone, and some rows leave it out.

abundance,d_gene,v_gene,j_gene,CDR3aa,CDR3nt
many,TRBD2,TRBV2,TRBJ2-1,CASSTVAGESYNEQFF,TGTGCCAGCAGTACGGTAGCGGGAGAGTCCTACAATGAGCAGTTCTTC
.,TRBD2,TRBV4-2,TRBJ2-2,CASSQVVRREIPGELFF,TGTGCCAGCAGCCAAGTGGTCCGGCGGGAGATCCCCGGGGAGCTGTTTTTT
many,TRBD2,TRBV6-2/TRBV6-3,TRBJ2-5,CASSVGSALAPKTQYF,TGTGCCAGCAGCGTCGGGTCTGCACTAGCGCCAAAGACCCAGTACTTC
many,TRBD2,TRBV7-9,TRBJ2-3,CASNQLLAVGDTQYF,TGCGCCAGCAACCAATTACTAGCGGTGGGAGATACGCAGTATTTT
.,TRBD2,TRBV6-5,TRBJ2-6,CASSYSRGLAGSGANVLTF,TGTGCCAGCAGTTACTCAAGGGGACTAGCGGGCTCTGGGGCCAACGTCCTGACTTTC
many,.,TRBV11-2,TRBJ2-3,CASSQLGQPPSTDTQYF,TGTGCCAGCAGCCAACTCGGACAGCCTCCTAGCACAGATACGCAGTATTTT
few,TRBD1,TRBV5-1,TRBJ1-4,CASSPARGAANEKLFF,TGCGCCAGCAGCCCTGCCAGGGGGGCGGCTAATGAAAAACTGTTTTTT
.,.,TRBV15,TRBJ2-1,CATSRGGRSYNEQFF,TGTGCCACCAGCAGAGGTGGTAGGAGTTACAATGAGCAGTTCTTC
many,.,TRBV11-2,TRBJ2-1,CASELYNEQFF,TGTGCCAGCGAGCTATACAATGAGCAGTTCTTC
.,.,TRBV9,TRBJ2-1,CASSVRTSSYNEQFF,TGTGCCAGCAGCGTCAGGACGAGCTCCTACAATGAGCAGTTCTTC
many,.,TRBV7-9,TRBJ2-7,CASSPSRVDYHEQYF,TGTGCCAGCAGTCCTTCCAGGGTGGATTACCACGAGCAGTACTTC
few,.,TRBV11-2,TRBJ1-2,CASSRISQGNYGYTF,TGTGCCAGCAGCCGAATTTCTCAGGGGAACTATGGCTACACCTTC
.,.,TRBV9,TRBJ2-1,CASSPRLGGNEQFF,TGTGCCAGCAGCCCCCGACTAGGTGGGAATGAGCAGTTCTTC
many,.,TRBV12-3/TRBV12-4,TRBJ1-5,CASSWDRWDQPQHF,TGTGCCAGCAGTTGGGACCGGTGGGATCAGCCCCAGCATTTT
many,TRBD2,TRBV5-6,TRBJ2-2,CASSYGLAGVAGELFF,TGTGCCAGCAGCTACGGACTAGCGGGAGTGGCCGGGGAGCTGTTTTTT
many,.,TRBV3-1,TRBJ2-2,CASSQTNTGELFF,TGTGCCAGCAGCCAGACGAACACCGGGGAGCTGTTTTTT
few,TRBD2,TRBV20-1,TRBJ2-1,CSARDSGRPNEQFF,TGCAGTGCTAGAGACAGCGGGAGACCTAATGAGCAGTTCTTC
many,.,TRBV29-1,TRBJ2-4,CSTRTENIQYF,TGCAGCACTCGGACAGAAAACATTCAGTACTTC
few,TRBD1,TRBV13,TRBJ1-3,CASSEETGRGNTIYF,TGTGCCAGCAGCGAAGAGACAGGGCGAGGAAACACCATATATTTT
many,TRBD2,TRBV20-1,TRBJ2-7,CSARLAASYEQYF,TGCAGTGCTAGACTAGCGGCTTCGTACGAGCAGTACTTC
many,.,TRBV20-1,TRBJ2-1,CGGLGTGYNEQFF,TGCGGCGGTTTGGGGACTGGATACAATGAGCAGTTCTTC
many,TRBD2,TRBV20-1,TRBJ2-5,CSATSGGLETQYF,TGCAGTGCAACAAGCGGGGGTTTGGAGACCCAGTACTTC
many,TRBD2,TRBV20-1,TRBJ2-1,CSARDAGRALDEQFF,TGCAGTGCTAGAGATGCGGGGAGGGCCTTGGATGAGCAGTTCTTC
.,.,TRBV30,TRBJ2-2,CASQLPIHFPTGELFF,TGTGCCTCGCAACTACCCATACATTTTCCGACCGGGGAGCTGTTTTTT
.,.,TRBV18,TRBJ2-1,CASSPLLDSYNEQFF,TGTGCCAGCTCACCACTTCTTGACTCCTACAATGAGCAGTTCTTC
.,.,TRBV19,TRBJ2-7,CASSGWSSYEQYF,TGTGCCAGTAGCGGCTGGAGCTCCTACGAGCAGTACTTC
many,.,TRBV9,TRBJ2-5,CASSARGDHETQYF,TGTGCCAGCAGCGCGAGGGGGGATCACGAGACCCAGTACTTC
.,TRBD1,TRBV4-1,TRBJ1-5,CASSQGGTGTGLSNQPQHF,TGCGCCAGCAGCCAAGGGGGGACCGGGACAGGGCTTAGCAATCAGCCCCAGCATTTT
few,.,TRBV2,TRBJ2-1,CASSEREPRYNEQFF,TGTGCCAGCAGTGAACGGGAGCCCCGGTACAATGAGCAGTTCTTC
.,.,TRBV20-1,TRBJ2-1,CSGSTGLIYNEQFF,TGCAGTGGATCCACGGGACTTATCTACAATGAGCAGTTCTTC
many,.,TRBV5-1,TRBJ2-1,CASSLETGDNEQFF,TGCGCCAGCAGCTTGGAGACAGGAGACAATGAGCAGTTCTTC
once,.,TRBV18,TRBJ2-7,CASSPSRGYEQYF,TGTGCCAGCTCACCATCTCGGGGTTACGAGCAGTACTTC
.,.,TRBV5-4,TRBJ1-1,CASSRSRVEAFF,TGTGCCAGCAGCCGGAGCCGGGTAGAAGCTTTCTTT
.,.,TRBV20-1,TRBJ2-2,CSARDLSGSTGELFF,TGCAGTGCTAGAGATCTTTCGGGAAGTACCGGGGAGCTGTTTTTT
many,.,TRBV19,TRBJ1-1,CASSISGNTEAFF,TGTGCCAGTAGTATCTCCGGGAACACTGAAGCTTTCTTT
many,TRBD2,TRBV3-1,TRBJ2-7,CASSQEALAGAEQYF,TGTGCCAGCAGCCAAGAGGCTCTAGCGGGAGCCGAGCAGTACTTC
.,.,TRBV12-3/TRBV12-4,TRBJ1-5,CASSPGNNQPQHF,TGTGCCAGCAGTCCTGGGAACAATCAGCCCCAGCATTTT
.,.,TRBV7-8,TRBJ2-1,CASSLGLRDEQFF,TGTGCCAGCAGCTTAGGTCTCCGGGATGAGCAGTTCTTC
many,TRBD2,TRBV14,TRBJ2-5,CASSQVSAAGVSQETQYF,TGTGCCAGCAGCCAAGTGTCAGCGGCGGGAGTATCCCAAGAGACCCAGTACTTC
few,.,TRBV7-2,TRBJ2-2,CASRRENTGELFF,TGTGCCAGCCGGCGAGAGAACACCGGGGAGCTGTTTTTT
many,TRBD1,TRBV28,TRBJ2-7,CASSTGQGLQYF,TGTGCCAGCAGTACCGGACAGGGCCTGCAGTACTTC